A single sample gave rise to the 6 T cell receptor beta chains below, sequenced in a study of blood T cell repertoires in COVID-19. Produced via immunoSEQ multiplex PCR; TCRdb's table is partial and in-frame only. The data hold about 62,000 clones, with 86% observed a single time. The specimen was peripheral blood. These receptors were obtained from a woman aged 80 or over with acute or convalescent COVID-19.

The chain links TRBV6-5 to TRBJ1-6; maybe TRBD1 (6 bases). The CDR3 runs 14 residues. V was clipped by 5 bases and J by 13 bases, with 18 bases between them. Germline V gene sequence: CDR1 MNHEY, CDR2 SVGAGI. CDR3 sequence reads: CASSQIQGTSPLHF. The CDR3 DNA follows: TGTGCCAGCAGTCAGATACAGGGTACCTCTCCCCTCCACTTT.

This clone has just one count. The chain carries TRBV16 and TRBJ2-5; 8 bases agree with TRBD1. Trimming took 3 bases from V and 2 from J; bases not matched to a gene: 2. The CDR3 is 14 amino acids. Germline V gives CDR1 KGHSY, CDR2 FQNENV. In nucleotides, the CDR3 is TGTGCCAGCAGCCACAGGGGGCCTCAAGAGACCCAGTACTTC. Its protein product is CASSHRGPQETQYF.

This sequence joins TRBV29-1 and TRBJ2-6; a possible D gene is TRBD1 (5 bases). V was shortened by 2 bases and J by 0 bases, with 8 bases between the two germline ends. CDR1 is SQVTM, CDR2 ANQGSEA, per germline. The CDR3 covers 15 residues. This CDR3 is CSVEPQGSGANVLTF. For the CDR3, the DNA is TGCAGCGTTGAACCCCAGGGCTCTGGGGCCAACGTCCTGACTTTC.

This clone was seen just once. The chain carries TRBV7-3 and TRBJ1-1; no clear D gene. V shed 3 bases and J shed 8 bases, with 13 bases lying between them. CDR1 SGHTA and CDR2 FQGTGA come from the germline V gene. The CDR3 spans 13 residues. In DNA, the CDR3 is TGTGCCAGCAGCTTTCCCCCCAGTCGAGAAGCTTTCTTT. It translates to CASSFPPSREAFF. Full variable domain (remainder filled in from reference TRBV7-3 and TRBJ1-1): GAGVSQTPSNKVTEKGKYVELRCDPISGHTALYWYRQSLGQGPEFLIYFQGTGAADDSGLPNDRFFAVRPEGSVSTLKIQRTERGDSAVYLCASSFPPSREAFFGQGTRLTVV.

V is TRBV25-1 and J is TRBJ2-2, with 10 nucleotides matching TRBD1. The trim removed 5 bases at V and 4 bases at J, leaving 10 bases unmatched. CDR3 length equals 17 residues. Germline loops: CDR1 MGHDK, CDR2 SYGVNS. The CDR3: CASSLGDRGRSTGELFF. In DNA, the CDR3 is TGTGCCAGCAGTTTGGGGGACAGGGGACGGAGCACCGGGGAGCTGTTTTTT.

The J gene is TRBJ1-2, the V gene TRBV3-1 (or the pseudogene TRBV3-2); 8 bases map to TRBD1. CDR1 and CDR2 from the germline V gene are LGHDT and YNNKEL (reference sequence). The CDR3 has 13 residues. With V trimmed by 8 bases and J by 8 bases, 10 bases remained unmatched. The CDR3 DNA follows: TGTGCCAGCGCTCAGGGGACAGGAGGAGGCTACACCTTC. Translated, it gives CASAQGTGGGYTF.